In this sample, the clone carrying this TCR beta chain turned up once. For the second PCR, which ran for roughly 7 to 11 cycles, a sample-barcoded 5' primer and a J-beta primer mix were used. Using its own MiXCR run on the 5' RACE reads, TCRdb lists one record per CDR3 protein. The table lists 650,000 to 700,000 distinct CDR3 sequences, 52% of them singletons. CDR3 size: 14 residues. The V and J ends lost 5 bases and 8 bases, in that order; junction bases with no gene match: 6. The data stem from a study of blood T cells in healthy people across ages. This sequence originates from a woman aged 80 or over in good health. The material sequenced was blood. The V gene is TRBV12-3 or TRBV12-4, the J gene TRBJ2-3; 11 nucleotides agree with TRBD2. Here the CDR3 reads CASSTSGGRGTQYF. The CDR3 nucleotides read TGTGCCAGCAGTACTAGCGGGGGAAGGGGTACGCAGTATTTT.